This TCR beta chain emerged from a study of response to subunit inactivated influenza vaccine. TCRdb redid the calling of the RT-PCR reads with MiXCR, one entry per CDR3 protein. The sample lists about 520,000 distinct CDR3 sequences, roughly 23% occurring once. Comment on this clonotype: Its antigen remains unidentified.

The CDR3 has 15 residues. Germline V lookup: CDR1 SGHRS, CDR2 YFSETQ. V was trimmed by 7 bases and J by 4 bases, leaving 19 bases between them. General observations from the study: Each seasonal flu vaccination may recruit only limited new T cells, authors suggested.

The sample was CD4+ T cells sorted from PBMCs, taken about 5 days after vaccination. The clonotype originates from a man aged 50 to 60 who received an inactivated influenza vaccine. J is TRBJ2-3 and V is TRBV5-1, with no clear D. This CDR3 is CASHPGQERADTQYF. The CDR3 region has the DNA TGCGCCAGCCATCCCGGGCAGGAGCGCGCAGATACGCAGTATTTT.